One and the same sample provided the 6 T cell receptor beta chains below, sequenced in a study of cytomegalovirus exposure and HLA in healthy donors. TCRdb's table, derived via immunoSEQ multiplex PCR, lists solely in-frame clones and lacks some. This sample carries roughly 100,000 clones, approximately 90% of them seen once, and the ten largest clones take around 1.7%. The sample consisted of PBMCs. The receptors derive from a woman between 18 and 29 years old in good health and CMV-seropositive.

The CDR3 spells CASSPGTGGATEAFF. CDR3 nucleotide sequence: TGTGCCAGTAGTCCGGGGACAGGGGGCGCGACTGAAGCTTTCTTT. The rearrangement joins TRBV19 to TRBJ1-1, with TRBD1 matching 12 bases. The germline CDR1 and CDR2 sequences are LNHDA and SQIVND (reference sequence). V lost 5 bases and J lost 5; bases outside the gene matches: 6. The CDR3 runs to 15 residues.

This CDR3 reads CASRVAGTEAFF. The CDR3 DNA is TGTGCCAGCAGGGTTGCGGGAACTGAAGCTTTCTTT. The J gene is TRBJ1-1, the V gene TRBV25-1; no clear D gene. With 6 bases removed from V and 5 bases from J, the gap between germline ends came to 10 bases. The V gene's germline CDR1 is MGHDK and CDR2 SYGVNS. The CDR3 spans 12 residues.

This clone was recorded a few times. The V call is TRBV14, the J call TRBJ2-7, with 8 nucleotides matching TRBD1. Germline V gene data show CDR1 as SGHDN and CDR2 as FVKESK. This CDR3 has 12 amino acids. Unmatched junction bases numbered 4, after V lost 6 bases and J lost 6 bases. CDR3 amino acids: CASRLTGGEQYV. The CDR3 DNA follows: TGTGCCAGCAGACTAACAGGGGGCGAGCAGTACGTC.

This sequence joins TRBV6-5 and TRBJ1-4; D not resolved. Trimming cost V 2 bases and J 6 bases, with 10 bases left between them. This CDR3 has 14 amino acids. Germline-derived CDR1 and CDR2 are MNHEY and SVGAGI. The CDR3 DNA reads TGTGCCAGCAGTTACAAGCAGGTCGATGAAAAACTGTTTTTT. Amino acid sequence: CASSYKQVDEKLFF.

The V call is TRBV19, the J call TRBJ1-5, with unresolved D. The CDR3 is 17 residues long. Germline CDR1 reads LNHDA; CDR2 reads SQIVND (reference sequence). The V end was cut by 5 bases, the J end by 2 bases, with 19 bases between. The CDR3 reads CASSPVMWERRNQPQHF. For the CDR3, the DNA is TGTGCCAGTAGTCCGGTGATGTGGGAGAGACGCAATCAGCCCCAGCATTTT.

The chain has TRBV18 and TRBJ1-2; the match to TRBD1 covers 7 bases. Germline V gene lookup returns CDR1 KGHSH and CDR2 LQKENI. The CDR3 has 16 amino acids. V lost 1 base to trimming and J lost 8 bases; unmatched junction nucleotides: 13. Here the CDR3 DNA reads TGTGCCAGCTCACCACTTCGCGAACAGGGGACTTTGGGCTACACCTTC. Amino acids: CASSPLREQGTLGYTF.